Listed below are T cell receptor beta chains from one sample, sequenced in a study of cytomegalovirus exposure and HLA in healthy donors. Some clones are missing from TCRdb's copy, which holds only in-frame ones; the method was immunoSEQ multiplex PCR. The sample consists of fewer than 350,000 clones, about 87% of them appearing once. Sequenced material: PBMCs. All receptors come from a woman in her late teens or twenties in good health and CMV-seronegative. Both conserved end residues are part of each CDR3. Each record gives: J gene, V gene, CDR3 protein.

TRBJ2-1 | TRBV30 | CAWSPIPGLGGNEQFF
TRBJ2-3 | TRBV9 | CASSGLAQGTDTQYF
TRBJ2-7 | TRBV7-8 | CATTYGGYSYEQYF
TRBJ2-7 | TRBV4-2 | CASSKTGTYEQYF
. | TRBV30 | CAWSAGQGVSYEQYF
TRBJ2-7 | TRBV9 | CASSGGGQTYEQYF
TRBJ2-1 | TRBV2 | CASRSQGSGEQFF
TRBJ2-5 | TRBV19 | CASSNLRVTQETQYF
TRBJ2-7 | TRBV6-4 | CASSPFLGTSRNEQYF
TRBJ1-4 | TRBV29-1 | CSVKRATNEKLFF
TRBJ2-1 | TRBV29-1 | CSVEGLAGHGGPYNEQFF
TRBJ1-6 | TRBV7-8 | CASSLDPGTVKNSPLHF
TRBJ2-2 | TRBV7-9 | CASSPTNTGELFF
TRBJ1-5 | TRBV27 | CASSLYGGYSNQPQHF
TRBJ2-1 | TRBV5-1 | CASSLRASGVTYNEQFF
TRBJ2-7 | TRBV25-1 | CASTEGLAGSDEQYF
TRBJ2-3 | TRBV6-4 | CASSESGGATDTQYF
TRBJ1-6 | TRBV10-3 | CAISEPYREGDSPLHF
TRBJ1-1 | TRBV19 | CASSITGGGSTEAFF
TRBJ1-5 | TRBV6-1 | CASSEGGGGNQPQHF
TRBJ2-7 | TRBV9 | CASSGPGFLEQYF
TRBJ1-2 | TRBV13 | CASSLGGQGRYGYTF